This TCR beta chain was observed in a study of T cell changes during pregnancy in multiple sclerosis. This clone was found once. Sequencing was performed with immunoSEQ multiplex PCR; in TCRdb, only in-frame clones are kept and a portion is missing. The table lists about 69,000 clones, around 90% of them singletons. The CDR3 totals 17 residues. Trimming removed 1 base from V and 2 bases from J; junction bases left unmatched: 10. The germline gives CDR1 SGHRS, CDR2 YFSETQ. V and J are TRBV5-1 and TRBJ2-3; 7 nucleotides align to TRBD1. Sequences were derived from peripheral blood, sampled in the third trimester of pregnancy. The source of this sequence is a female donor with multiple sclerosis, enrolled in a pregnancy study. CDR3 DNA sequence: TGCGCCAGCAGCTTGCCCCCTACAGGGGTGTACACAGATACGCAGTATTTT. Its translation is CASSLPPTGVYTDTQYF.